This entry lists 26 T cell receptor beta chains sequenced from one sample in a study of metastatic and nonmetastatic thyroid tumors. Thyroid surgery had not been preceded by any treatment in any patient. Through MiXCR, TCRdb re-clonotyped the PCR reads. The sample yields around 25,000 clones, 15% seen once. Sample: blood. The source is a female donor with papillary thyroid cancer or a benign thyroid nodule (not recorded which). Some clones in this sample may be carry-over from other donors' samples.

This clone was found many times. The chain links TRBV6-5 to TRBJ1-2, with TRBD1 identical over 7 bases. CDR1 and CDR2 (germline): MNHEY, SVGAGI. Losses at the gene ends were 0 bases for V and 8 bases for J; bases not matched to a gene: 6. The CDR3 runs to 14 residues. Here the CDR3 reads CASSYSRGRGGYTF. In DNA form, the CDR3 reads TGTGCCAGCAGTTACTCGAGGGGGCGAGGCGGCTACACCTTC.

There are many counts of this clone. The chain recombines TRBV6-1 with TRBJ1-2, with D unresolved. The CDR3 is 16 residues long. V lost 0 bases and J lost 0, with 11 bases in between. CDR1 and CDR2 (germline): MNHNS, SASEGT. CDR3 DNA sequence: TGTGCCAGCAGTGAAGCGCGGGCACCTACTAACTATGGCTACACCTTC. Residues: CASSEARAPTNYGYTF.

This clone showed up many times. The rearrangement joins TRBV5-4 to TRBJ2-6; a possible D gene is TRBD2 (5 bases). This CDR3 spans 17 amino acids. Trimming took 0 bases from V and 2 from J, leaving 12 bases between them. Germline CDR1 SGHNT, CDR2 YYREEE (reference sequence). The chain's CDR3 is CASSLAVRGTGANVLTF. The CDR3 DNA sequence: TGTGCCAGCAGCTTGGCCGTTAGAGGGACTGGGGCCAACGTCCTGACTTTC.

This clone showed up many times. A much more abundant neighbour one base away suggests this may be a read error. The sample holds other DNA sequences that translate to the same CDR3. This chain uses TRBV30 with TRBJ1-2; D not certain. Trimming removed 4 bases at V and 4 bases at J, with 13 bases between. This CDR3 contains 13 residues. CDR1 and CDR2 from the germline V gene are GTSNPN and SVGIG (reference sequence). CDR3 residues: CAWIGGVGYGYTF. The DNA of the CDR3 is TGTGCCTGGATAGGTGGGGTGGGCTATGGCTACACCTTC.

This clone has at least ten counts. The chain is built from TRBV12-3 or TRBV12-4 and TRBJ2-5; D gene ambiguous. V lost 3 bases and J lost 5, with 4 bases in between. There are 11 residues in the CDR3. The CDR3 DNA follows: TGTGCCAGCAGTTTGTTGGAGACCCAGTACTTC. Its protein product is CASSLLETQYF.

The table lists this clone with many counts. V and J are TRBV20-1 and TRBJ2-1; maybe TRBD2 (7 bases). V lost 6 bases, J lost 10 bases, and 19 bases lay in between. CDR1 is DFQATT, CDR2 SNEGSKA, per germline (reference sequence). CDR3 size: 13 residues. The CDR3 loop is CSAVWGGRGEQFF. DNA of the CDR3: TGCAGTGCCGTATGGGGGGGGCGCGGGGAGCAGTTCTTC.

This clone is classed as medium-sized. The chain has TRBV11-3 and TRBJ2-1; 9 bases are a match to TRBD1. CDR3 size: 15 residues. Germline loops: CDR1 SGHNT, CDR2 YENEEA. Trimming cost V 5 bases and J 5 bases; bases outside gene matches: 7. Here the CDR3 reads CASSRGQGLDNEQFF. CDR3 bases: TGTGCCAGCAGCCGGGGACAGGGTTTAGACAATGAGCAGTTCTTC.

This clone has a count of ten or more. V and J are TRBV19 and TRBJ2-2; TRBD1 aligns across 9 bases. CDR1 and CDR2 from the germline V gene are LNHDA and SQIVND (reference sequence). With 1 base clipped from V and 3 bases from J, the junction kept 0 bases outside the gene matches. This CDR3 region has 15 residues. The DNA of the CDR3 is TGTGCCAGTAGTATAGGGGACAGGGACACCGGGGAGCTGTTTTTT. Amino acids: CASSIGDRDTGELFF.

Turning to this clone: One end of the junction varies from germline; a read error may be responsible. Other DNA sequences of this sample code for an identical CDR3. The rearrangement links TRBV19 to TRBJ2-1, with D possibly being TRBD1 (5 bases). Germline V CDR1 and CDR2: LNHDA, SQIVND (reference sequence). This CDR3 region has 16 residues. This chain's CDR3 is CASSIDSESQGCEQFF. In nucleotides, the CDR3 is TGTGCCAGTAGTATAGATTCAGAGTCGCAGGGCTGTGAGCAATTCTTC.

The CDR3 DNA sequence: TGTGCCAGCAGCTTCCGGGGGACAGGGAAAATCTACGAGCAGTACTTC. Translating it yields CASSFRGTGKIYEQYF. The chain has TRBV11-2 and TRBJ2-7; the match to TRBD1 covers 9 bases. Losses at the gene ends were 3 bases for V and 3 bases for J; bases not matched to a gene: 9. The V gene's germline CDR1 is SGHAT and CDR2 FQNNGV. The length of the CDR3 is 16 residues.

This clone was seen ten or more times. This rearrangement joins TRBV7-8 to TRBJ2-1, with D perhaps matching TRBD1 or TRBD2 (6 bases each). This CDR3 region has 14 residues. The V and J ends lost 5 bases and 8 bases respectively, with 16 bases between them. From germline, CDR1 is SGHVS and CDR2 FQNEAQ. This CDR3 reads CASSHQGGSDEQFF. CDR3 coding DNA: TGTGCCAGCAGCCACCAAGGGGGGAGCGATGAGCAGTTCTTC.

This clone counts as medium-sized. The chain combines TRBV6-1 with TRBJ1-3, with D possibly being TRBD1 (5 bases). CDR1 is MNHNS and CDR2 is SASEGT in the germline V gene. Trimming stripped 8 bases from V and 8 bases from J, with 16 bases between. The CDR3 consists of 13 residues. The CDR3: CASAAGPADTIYF. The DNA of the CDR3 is TGTGCCAGCGCGGCAGGGCCGGCGGACACCATATATTTT.

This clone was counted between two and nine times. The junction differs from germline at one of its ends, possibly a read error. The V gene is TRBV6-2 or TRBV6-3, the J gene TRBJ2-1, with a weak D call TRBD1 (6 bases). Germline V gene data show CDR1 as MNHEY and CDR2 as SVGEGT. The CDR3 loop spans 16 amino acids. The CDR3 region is CASIYSDRLIYNEQFF. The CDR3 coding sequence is TGTGCCAGCATTTACTCCGACAGGTTGATCTACAATGAGCAGTTCTTC.

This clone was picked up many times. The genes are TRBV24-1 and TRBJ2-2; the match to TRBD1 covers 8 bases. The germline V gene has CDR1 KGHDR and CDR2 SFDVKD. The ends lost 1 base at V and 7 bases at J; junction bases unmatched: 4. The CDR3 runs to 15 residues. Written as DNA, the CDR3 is TGTGCCACCAGTGATTTCAGGGGGCGCGTCGGGGAGCTGTTTTTT. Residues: CATSDFRGRVGELFF.

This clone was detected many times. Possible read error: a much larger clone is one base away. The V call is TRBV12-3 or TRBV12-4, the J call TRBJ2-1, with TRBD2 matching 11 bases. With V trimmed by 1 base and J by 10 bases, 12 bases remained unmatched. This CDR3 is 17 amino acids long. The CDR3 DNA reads TGTGCCAGCAGTTTAGGTCGGGGACTAGCGGAAGGGCAGGAGCAGTTCTTC. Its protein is CASSLGRGLAEGQEQFF.

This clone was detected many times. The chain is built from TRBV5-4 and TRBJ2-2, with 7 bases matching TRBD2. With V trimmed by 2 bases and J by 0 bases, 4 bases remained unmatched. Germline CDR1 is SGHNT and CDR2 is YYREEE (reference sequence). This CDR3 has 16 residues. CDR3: CASSFIGRANTGELFF. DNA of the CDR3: TGTGCCAGCAGCTTTATTGGGAGGGCGAACACCGGGGAGCTGTTTTTT.

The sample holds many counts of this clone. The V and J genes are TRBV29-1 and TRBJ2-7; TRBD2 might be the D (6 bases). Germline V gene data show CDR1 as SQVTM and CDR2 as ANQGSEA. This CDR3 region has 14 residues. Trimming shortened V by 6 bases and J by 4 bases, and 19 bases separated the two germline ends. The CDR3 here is CSVGGRQGRYEQYF. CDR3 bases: TGCAGCGTGGGGGGTCGGCAGGGAAGGTACGAGCAGTACTTC.

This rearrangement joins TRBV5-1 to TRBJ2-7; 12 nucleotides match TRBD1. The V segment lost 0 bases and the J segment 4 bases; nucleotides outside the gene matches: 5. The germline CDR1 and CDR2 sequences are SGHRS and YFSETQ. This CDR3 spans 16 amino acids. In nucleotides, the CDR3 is TGCGCCAGCAGCTTGGCCCCGGGACAGGGGGCTTACGAGCAGTACTTC. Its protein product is CASSLAPGQGAYEQYF.

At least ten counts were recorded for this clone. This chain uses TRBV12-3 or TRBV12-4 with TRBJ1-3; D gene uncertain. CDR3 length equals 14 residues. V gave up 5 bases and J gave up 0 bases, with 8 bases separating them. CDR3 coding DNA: TGTGCCAGCAGTCCGGACCTCTCTGGAAACACCATATATTTT. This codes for CASSPDLSGNTIYF.

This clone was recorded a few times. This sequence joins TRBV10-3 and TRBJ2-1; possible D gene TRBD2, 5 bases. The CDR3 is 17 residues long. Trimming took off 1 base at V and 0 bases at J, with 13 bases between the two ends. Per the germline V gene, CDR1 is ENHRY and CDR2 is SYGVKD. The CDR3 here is CAISEFSDPNSYNEQFF. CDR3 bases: TGTGCCATCAGTGAGTTTAGCGACCCGAACTCCTACAATGAGCAGTTCTTC.

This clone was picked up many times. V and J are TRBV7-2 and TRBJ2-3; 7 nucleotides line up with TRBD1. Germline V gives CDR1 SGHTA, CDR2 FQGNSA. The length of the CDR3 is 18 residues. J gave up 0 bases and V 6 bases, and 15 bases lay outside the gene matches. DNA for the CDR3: TGTGCCAGCAGAAGACCGGGACAGAAGACCACTAGCACAGATACGCAGTATTTT. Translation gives CASRRPGQKTTSTDTQYF. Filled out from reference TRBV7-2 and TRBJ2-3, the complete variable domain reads GAGVSQSPSNKVTEKGKDVELRCDPISGHTALYWYRQSLGQGLEFLIYFQGNSAPDKSGLPSDRFSAERTGGSVSTLTIQRTQQEDSAVYLCASRRPGQKTTSTDTQYFGPGTRLTVL.

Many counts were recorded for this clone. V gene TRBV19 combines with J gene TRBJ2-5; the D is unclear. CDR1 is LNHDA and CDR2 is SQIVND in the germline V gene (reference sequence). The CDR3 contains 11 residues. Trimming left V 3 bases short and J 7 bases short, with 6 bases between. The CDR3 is CASSMSTTQYF. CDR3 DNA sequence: TGTGCCAGTAGTATGTCCACGACCCAGTACTTC.

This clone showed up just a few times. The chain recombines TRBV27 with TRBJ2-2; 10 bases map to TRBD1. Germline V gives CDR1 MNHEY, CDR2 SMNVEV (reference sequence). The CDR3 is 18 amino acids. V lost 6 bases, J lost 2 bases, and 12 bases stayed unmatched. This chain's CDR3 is CASRTDRGRPSNTGELFF. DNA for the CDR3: TGTGCCAGCAGGACCGACAGGGGGCGCCCCTCTAACACCGGGGAGCTGTTTTTT.

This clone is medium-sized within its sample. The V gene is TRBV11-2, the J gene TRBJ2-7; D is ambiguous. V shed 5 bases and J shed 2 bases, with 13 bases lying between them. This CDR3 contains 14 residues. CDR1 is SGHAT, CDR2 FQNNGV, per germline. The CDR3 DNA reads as TGTGCCAGCAGCCCCCTGGACGGTACCTACGAGCAGTACTTC. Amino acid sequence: CASSPLDGTYEQYF.

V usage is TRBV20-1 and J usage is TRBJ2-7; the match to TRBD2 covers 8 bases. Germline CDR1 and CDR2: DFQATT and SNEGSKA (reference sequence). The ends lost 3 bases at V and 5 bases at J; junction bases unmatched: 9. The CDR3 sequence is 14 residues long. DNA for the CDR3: TGCAGTGCTAGGCGGTCCGGGGGGGCCAACGAGCAGTACTTC. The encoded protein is CSARRSGGANEQYF.

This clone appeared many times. Here the CDR3 DNA reads TGTGCCACCAGTGACCCTGACGGTGACTATGGCTACACCTTC. As protein: CATSDPDGDYGYTF. The rearrangement links TRBV24-1 to TRBJ1-2; D is unresolved. There are 14 residues in the CDR3. The ends were cut back, 4 bases at V and 3 bases at J, with 11 bases in the middle. Looked up from germline, CDR1 is KGHDR and CDR2 is SFDVKD.